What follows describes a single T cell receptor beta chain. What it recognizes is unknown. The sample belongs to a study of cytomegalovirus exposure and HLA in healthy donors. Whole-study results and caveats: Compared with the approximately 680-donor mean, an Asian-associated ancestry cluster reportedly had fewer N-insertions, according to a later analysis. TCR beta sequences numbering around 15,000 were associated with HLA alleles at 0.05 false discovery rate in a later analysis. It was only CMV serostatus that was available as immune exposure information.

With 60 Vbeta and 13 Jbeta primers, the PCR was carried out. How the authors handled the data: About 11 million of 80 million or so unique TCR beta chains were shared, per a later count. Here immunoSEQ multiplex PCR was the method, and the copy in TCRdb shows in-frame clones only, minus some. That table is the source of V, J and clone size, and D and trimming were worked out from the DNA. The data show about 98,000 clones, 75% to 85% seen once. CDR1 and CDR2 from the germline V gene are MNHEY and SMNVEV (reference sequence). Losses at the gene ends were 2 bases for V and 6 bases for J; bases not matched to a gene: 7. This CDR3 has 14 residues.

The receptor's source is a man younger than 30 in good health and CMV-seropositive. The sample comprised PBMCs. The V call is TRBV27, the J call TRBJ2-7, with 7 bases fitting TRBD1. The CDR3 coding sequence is TGTGCCAGCAGTTTAGTAGGGGGCCTGACCGAGCAGTACTTC. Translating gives CASSLVGGLTEQYF.